A selection of T cell receptor beta chains follows, all from one sample in a study of CD8 T cells in Susac syndrome. TCRdb redid the calling of the immunoSEQ multiplex PCR reads with MiXCR, one entry per CDR3 protein. The sample includes around 160,000 distinct CDR3 sequences, roughly 93% of them seen just once. The sequencing sample was made of CD4+ T cells from PBMCs. The receptors shown here come from a human donor in good health. The conserved cysteine and the conserved F or W are not part of the CDR3 here. The size of a clone is reported for some rows only, either as once, few or many, or as a class for expanded clones.

abundance	j_gene	v_gene	CDR3aa
NA	TRBJ1-1	TRBV20-1	SAPRVRAGGTEAF
NA	TRBJ1-2	TRBV18	ASSPGTGQNYGYT
NA	TRBJ2-3	TRBV5-1	ASSASGTDTQY
NA	TRBJ2-3	TRBV2	ASSEGQQDTDTQY
NA	TRBJ1-5	TRBV6-5	ASSYTQPYSNQPQH
NA	TRBJ2-2	TRBV12-3/TRBV12-4	ASSRTGELF
NA	TRBJ2-7	TRBV7-2	ASSRLGTSGALREQY
NA	TRBJ1-2	TRBV7-9	ASSFGSNYGYT
NA	TRBJ2-3	TRBV5-6	ASSPSSGPDTQY
NA	TRBJ2-5	TRBV10-3	AVDSPGETQY
NA	TRBJ2-1	TRBV7-2	ASSLALVASGGGEQF
NA	TRBJ2-5	TRBV10-3	AIKGERGSQETQY
NA	TRBJ2-7	TRBV3-1	ASSLGLARHEQY
NA	TRBJ1-1	TRBV29-1	SAQRVLNTEAF
NA	TRBJ1-2	TRBV6-1	ATLLLANYGYT
NA	TRBJ2-5	TRBV20-1	SARDRRGGETQY
NA	TRBJ1-5	TRBV7-9	ASSPINQPQH
NA	TRBJ1-5	TRBV3-1	ASSQPGQPQH
NA	TRBJ1-2	TRBV20-1	SARVRQGEYGYT
NA	TRBJ1-5	TRBV19	ASSRRQGREWPQH
once	TRBJ2-3	TRBV12-3/TRBV12-4	ASSLSQGPDTQY
NA	TRBJ2-5	TRBV15	ATSRDGGPQETQY
NA	TRBJ1-1	TRBV6-5	ASTWRGRNTEAF
NA	TRBJ2-3	TRBV5-1	ASSQGQGTDTQY
once	TRBJ2-7	TRBV20-1	SAPSGGARYEQY
NA	TRBJ1-6	TRBV5-1	ASSPGQGSYNSPLH
NA	TRBJ2-7	TRBV7-8	ASSSIYSPEQY
NA	TRBJ2-2	TRBV19	ASSTWDRGLFLNTGELF
NA	TRBJ1-2	TRBV20-1	SARTPPANYGYT
NA	TRBJ1-4	TRBV3-1	ASSQDLWSEKLF
NA	TRBJ2-5	TRBV12-3/TRBV12-4	ASTHRTGKETQY
once	TRBJ2-6	TRBV6-2/TRBV6-3	ASTKSSTGANVLT
NA	TRBJ2-5	TRBV6-1	ASSEHQYPETQY
NA	TRBJ2-7	TRBV18	ASSPTGVDEQY
NA	TRBJ2-3	TRBV29-1	SVDRDTRTDTQY
NA	TRBJ1-2	TRBV6-1	ASSEEVIYGYT
NA	TRBJ2-3	TRBV5-1	ASSFAGTSGGERTDTQY
NA	TRBJ1-5	TRBV5-1	ASSLQGLWNQPQH
NA	TRBJ2-7	TRBV9	ASSVGMFDHEQY
NA	TRBJ2-3	TRBV7-3	ASSRQTGQGIDTQY
NA	TRBJ1-5	TRBV7-3	ASSLGIEQPQH
NA	TRBJ1-6	TRBV6-1	ASMRAVPNSPLH
NA	TRBJ2-3	TRBV5-4	ASSSSSSTDTQY
NA	TRBJ1-1	TRBV20-1	SARHAMNTEAF
NA	TRBJ2-1	TRBV15	ATSRQGQGLRDEQF
NA	TRBJ2-6	TRBV6-5	ASSWIPHSSGANVLT
NA	TRBJ1-2	TRBV6-6	ASSYSVGGGNGYT
NA	TRBJ2-5	TRBV4-2	ASSQEGAKETQY
few	TRBJ1-5	TRBV19	ASRSNQPQH
NA	TRBJ1-5	TRBV3-1	ASSQGGIRTGINQPQH
NA	TRBJ2-1	TRBV4-1	ASRGTGNNEQF
NA	TRBJ1-5	TRBV5-4	ASSYDRNSNQPQH